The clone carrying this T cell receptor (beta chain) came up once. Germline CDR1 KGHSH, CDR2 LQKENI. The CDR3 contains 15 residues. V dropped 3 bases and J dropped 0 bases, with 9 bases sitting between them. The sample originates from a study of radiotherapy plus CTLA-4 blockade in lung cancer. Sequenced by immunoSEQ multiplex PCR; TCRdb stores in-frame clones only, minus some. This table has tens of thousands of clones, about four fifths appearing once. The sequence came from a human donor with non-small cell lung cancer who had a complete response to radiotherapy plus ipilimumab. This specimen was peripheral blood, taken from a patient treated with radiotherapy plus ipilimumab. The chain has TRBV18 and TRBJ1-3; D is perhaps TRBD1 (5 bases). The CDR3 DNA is TGTGCCAGCTCACCGGGGCCAGCCTCTGGAAACACCATATATTTT. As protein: CASSPGPASGNTIYF.